The following is a TCR beta chain sequence with its context. The antigen remains undetermined. Positive CCR7 selection of CD45RO-negative cells yielded the naive CD8 cells, and terminally differentiated effector memory CD45RA+ cells were excluded. The data originate from a study of shared clonotypes between healthy human individuals. Study-level background: The cohort had a couple of women and a few men, ages 18 to 49. Study-wide points: Shared clonotypes: 4.5% to 6.5% naive CD4, around 4% naive CD8, roughly 2.2% memory CD4, 0.35% to 0.5% memory CD8.

V lost 7 bases and J 2 bases, leaving 13 bases between the germline ends. Germline loops: CDR1 MDHEN, CDR2 SYDVKM. The CDR3 is 14 amino acids. Sequenced by immunoSEQ multiplex PCR; TCRdb stores in-frame clones only, minus some. The table includes around 1.9 million clones, more than 85% detected once. The clonotype comes from a man aged 18-30 years in good health. Some clones in this sample may be carry-over from other donors' samples. The V and J genes are TRBV28 and TRBJ2-3; D is uncertain. The sequenced sample consisted of naive CD8+ T cells from PBMCs. Here the CDR3 reads CASIEEGSTDTQYF. The CDR3 DNA reads as TGTGCCAGCATTGAAGAAGGGTCCACAGATACGCAGTATTTT.